The 18 T cell receptor beta chains presented below share a single source sample, sequenced in a study of Graves' ophthalmopathy and Graves' hyperthyroidism. Using RNA transcripts, the TCR beta CDR3 regions were amplified. In the first round, RT-PCR was carried out with HTBI primers, and a multiplex PCR formed the second round. TCRdb reprocessed the multiplex PCR reads via MiXCR and lists one record per CDR3 protein. The profile shows about 660,000 distinct CDR3 sequences, about two fifths of them singletons. The specimen sequenced was peripheral blood. The receptors shown here come from an adult man with Graves' ophthalmopathy.

At least ten counts were recorded for this clonotype. The chain links TRBV2 to TRBJ2-2; 7 nucleotides match TRBD2. Germline lookup yields CDR1 SNHLY and CDR2 FYNNEI. This CDR3 is 13 amino acids long. The J segment lost 4 bases and the V segment lost 8 bases, leaving 4 bases of the junction unmatched. This CDR3 reads CASSRESTGELFF. The CDR3 coding sequence is TGTGCCAGCTCGCGGGAGAGCACCGGGGAGCTGTTTTTT.

The table lists this clonotype with many counts. The chain links TRBV7-8 to TRBJ1-1; 10 bases map to TRBD1. The CDR3 runs to 15 residues. Germline V lookup: CDR1 SGHVS, CDR2 FQNEAQ. V gave up 5 bases and J gave up 6 bases; unmatched junction bases: 9. The CDR3 nucleotides are TGTGCCAGCAGCGAGTCACCGGGACAGGGGTCTGAAGCTTTCTTT. This encodes CASSESPGQGSEAFF.

Points on this clonotype: The junction departs from germline at one end; a sequencing error may be responsible. The chain recombines TRBV9 with TRBJ2-5; 8 bases match TRBD2. The CDR3 contains 14 residues. The germline V gene has CDR1 SGDLS and CDR2 YYNGEE. CDR3 loop: CANSPELAEETQYF. For the CDR3, the DNA is TGTGCCAACAGCCCCGAACTAGCGGAAGAGACCCAGTACTTC.

The rearrangement links TRBV9 to TRBJ1-4, with TRBD1 matching over 8 bases. The CDR3 loop spans 18 amino acids. V lost 4 bases to trimming and J lost 4 bases; unmatched junction nucleotides: 15. From germline, CDR1 is SGDLS and CDR2 YYNGEE. CDR3 amino acids: CASSPDIAGGLFNEKLFF. The CDR3 DNA sequence: TGTGCCAGCAGCCCTGATATCGCAGGGGGCCTTTTTAATGAAAAACTGTTTTTT.

The genes are TRBV10-3 and TRBJ1-5, with 9 bases fitting TRBD1. Per the germline V gene, CDR1 is ENHRY and CDR2 is SYGVKD. The length of the CDR3 is 14 residues. The ends lost 11 bases at V and 7 bases at J; junction bases unmatched: 12. CDR3 coding DNA: TGTGCCTGGAGCCGGGACAGGGTCTCCCAGCCCCAGCATTTT. Amino acids: CAWSRDRVSQPQHF.

A word on this clonotype: This may be a read error: a much more frequent sequence differs by one nucleotide. J is TRBJ1-6 and V is TRBV10-3; 7 bases agree with TRBD1. Germline V gene lookup returns CDR1 ENHRY and CDR2 SYGVKD. The CDR3 is made up of 15 amino acids. CDR3 nucleotide sequence: TGTGCCAGCAGGCCACCGGGACAGCTAAATTCACTCCTCCACTTT. Translated, it gives CASRPPGQLNSLLHF.

To note about this clonotype: Because the CDR3 is missing its conserved closing phenylalanine or tryptophan, this is likely a read error. No DNA is shown, since the ends of the CDR3 on it are uncertain; the CDR3 is the one TCRdb lists. The chain employs TRBV2 and TRBJ1-4; the tabulated D call, TRBD1, remains unverified against the DNA. The CDR3 has 11 residues if both end residues are counted. The germline V gene has CDR1 SNHLY and CDR2 FYNNEI. The CDR3 loop reads CASRLGREVHY.

V gene TRBV7-6 combines with J gene TRBJ2-7, with 8 bases matching TRBD2. CDR1 is SGHVS and CDR2 is FNYEAQ in the germline V gene. J gave up 6 bases and V 5 bases, and 3 bases lay outside the gene matches. This CDR3 region has 12 residues. In DNA, the CDR3 is TGTGCCAGCAGCCGGGGGGGGACCGAGCAGTACTTC. Its translation is CASSRGGTEQYF.

This chain joins TRBV5-1 and TRBJ1-2; 11 positions agree with TRBD1. Unmatched junction bases numbered 9, after V lost 5 bases and J lost 12 bases. This CDR3 spans 13 amino acids. CDR1 and CDR2 from the germline V gene are SGHRS and YFSETQ. The CDR3 is CASSTGQGAGNTF. DNA for the CDR3: TGCGCCAGCAGTACTGGACAGGGGGCTGGAAACACCTTC. Full variable domain (rest looked up from reference TRBV5-1 and TRBJ1-2): KAGVTQTPRYLIKTRGQQVTLSCSPISGHRSVSWYQQTPGQGLQFLFEYFSETQRNKGNFPGRFSGRQFSNSRSEMNVSTLELGDSALYLCASSTGQGAGNTFGSGTRLTVV.

The J gene is TRBJ2-1, the V gene TRBV25-1; the D gene is possibly TRBD1 (6 bases). CDR1 and CDR2 from the germline V gene are MGHDK and SYGVNS. V gave up 1 base and J gave up 2 bases, with 15 bases separating them. The CDR3 sequence is 17 residues long. The CDR3 DNA follows: TGTGCCAGCAGTGAATTACGACGGGGACAAACCTACAATGAGCAGTTCTTC. It specifies CASSELRRGQTYNEQFF. Filled out from reference TRBV25-1 and TRBJ2-1, the complete variable domain reads EADIYQTPRYLVIGTGKKITLECSQTMGHDKMYWYQQDPGMELHLIHYSYGVNSTEKGDLSSESTVSRIRTEHFPLTLESARPSHTSQYLCASSELRRGQTYNEQFFGPGTRLTVL.

Regarding this clonotype: This may arise from a read error, as a much more abundant clone is one base away. V gene TRBV6-6 combines with J gene TRBJ2-5; D call uncertain. The germline CDR1 and CDR2 sequences are MNHNY and SVGAGI (reference sequence). V was trimmed by 4 bases and J by 4 bases, leaving 10 bases between them. The CDR3 totals 13 residues. For the CDR3, the DNA is TGTGCCAGCAGTTCGAGCAGGATAGAGACCCAGTACTTC. Its protein product is CASSSSRIETQYF.

This chain connects TRBV29-1 to TRBJ1-2; tentatively, D is TRBD1 (5 bases). The CDR3 loop spans 12 amino acids. The V end lost 8 bases, the J end lost 8 bases, and 18 bases lay between the germline ends. Germline V gene sequence: CDR1 SQVTM, CDR2 ANQGSEA. The CDR3 DNA follows: TGCAGCCTTACCTCGGGGGGGTACGGCTACACCTTC. This translates into CSLTSGGYGYTF.

Ten or more counts support this clonotype. This chain connects TRBV29-1 to TRBJ1-2; 10 bases align to TRBD1. The germline CDR1 and CDR2 sequences are SQVTM and ANQGSEA. Trimming cost V 2 bases and J 8 bases; bases outside gene matches: 2. This CDR3 is built from 12 residues. The CDR3 DNA follows: TGCAGCGTTGAACGGACAGGGGGAGGCTACACCTTC. This sequence encodes CSVERTGGGYTF.

This clonotype was counted at least ten times. The chain uses TRBV7-9 and TRBJ2-7; 7 bases are a match to TRBD2. Germline V gene data show CDR1 as SEHNR and CDR2 as FQNEAQ (reference sequence). The V and J ends lost 3 bases and 4 bases, in that order; junction bases with no gene match: 3. There are 13 residues in the CDR3. CDR3 sequence reads: CASSFGLGYEQYF. CDR3 nucleotides: TGTGCCAGCAGCTTTGGACTAGGTTACGAGCAGTACTTC.

This clonotype has at least ten counts. The chain is built from TRBV7-2 and TRBJ1-5; D is unresolved. CDR1 is SGHTA, CDR2 FQGNSA, per germline. The CDR3 covers 15 residues. Trimming shortened V by 3 bases and J by 11 bases, and 20 bases separated the two germline ends. The CDR3 loop is CASSFVVEPQSTQHF. The CDR3, as DNA: TGTGCCAGCAGCTTCGTAGTGGAGCCCCAGAGCACCCAGCATTTT.

With respect to this clonotype: A much larger clone lies one base from this, so it may be a read error. J is TRBJ2-5 and V is TRBV20-1; 9 positions match TRBD2. There are 15 residues in the CDR3. J gave up 7 bases and V 6 bases, and 15 bases lay outside the gene matches. CDR1 and CDR2 (germline): DFQATT, SNEGSKA (reference sequence). The CDR3 region has the DNA TGCAGTGCAACCCCAGCGGGAGGATCTGGAACGACCCAGTACTTC. Translating it yields CSATPAGGSGTTQYF.

The chain couples TRBV7-9 to TRBJ2-5; 10 bases align to TRBD1. The CDR3 is made up of 15 amino acids. CDR1 is SEHNR and CDR2 is FQNEAQ in the germline V gene (reference sequence). V lost 6 bases to trimming and J lost 5 bases; unmatched junction nucleotides: 9. CDR3 sequence (DNA): TGTGCCAGCAGGACTGGACAGGGGGGCGGGGAGACCCAGTACTTC. This translates into CASRTGQGGGETQYF.

The gene calls are TRBV20-1 and TRBJ2-7; 15 nucleotides align to TRBD2. V lost 3 bases and J lost 2; bases outside the gene matches: 5. This CDR3 is 16 amino acids long. Germline values: CDR1 DFQATT, CDR2 SNEGSKA (reference sequence). The CDR3 loop is CSARDRTSGGAYEQYF. DNA for the CDR3: TGCAGTGCTAGGGATAGGACTAGCGGGGGGGCCTACGAGCAGTACTTC.